These T cell receptor beta chains were read from a single sample in a study of blood T cells in healthy people across ages. TCRdb passed the 5' RACE reads through MiXCR, listing each CDR3 protein once. The sample lists over 600,000 distinct CDR3 sequences, 21% occurring once. Sequencing was done on a sample of blood. Receptor source: a man aged 70-80 years in good health. Each CDR3 is given with its conserved first and last residue. Clone sizes are given selectively: once, few, many, or a class where the clone is expanded.

V	J	size	CDR3
TRBV7-9	TRBJ1-2	.	CASSPQAAARIHTF
TRBV5-4	TRBJ2-1	.	CASSLEGVDEQFF
TRBV6-5	TRBJ2-4	.	CASRGPRENIQYF
TRBV10-3	TRBJ2-5	few	CAIGDRIGETQYF
TRBV7-2	TRBJ1-2	many	CASSPQGANNYGYTF
TRBV20-1	.	.	CSARENGGEQFF
TRBV3-1	TRBJ1-1	many	CASSQGRTEAFF
TRBV5-5	TRBJ2-7	.	CASSSGRLQRPSYEQYF
TRBV27	TRBJ2-1	.	CASSRYRDRGVSGNGHNEQFF
TRBV25-1	TRBJ2-4	.	CASRDSASKNIQYF
TRBV6-2/TRBV6-3	TRBJ2-7	.	CASRDGDAYEQYF
TRBV21-1	TRBJ2-3	.	CASRNTILRDRGLTGTDTQYF
TRBV28	TRBJ2-7	.	CASSLRASRPRGAYEQYF
TRBV7-9	TRBJ2-2	.	CASSAGTSRRELFF
TRBV28	TRBJ2-5	many	CASSLTRQGRETQYF
TRBV9	TRBJ1-2	few	CASSVASSGHYGYTF
TRBV29-1	TRBJ1-2	.	CSTDRNYGYTF
TRBV28	.	.	CASSPTNMETQYF
TRBV7-6	TRBJ2-7	.	CASRATSGYYEQYF
TRBV6-1	TRBJ2-5	.	CASSESSGKETQYF
TRBV20-1	TRBJ2-1	.	CSARLARGQTHSYNEQFF
TRBV27	TRBJ1-4	.	CASSLEGASSEKLFF
TRBV20-1	.	few	CSARDPGQSSYEQYF
TRBV28	TRBJ1-1	.	CASSLPTGVNTEAFF
TRBV24-1	TRBJ2-7	.	CATQGRSSYEQYF
TRBV11-1	TRBJ2-1	many	CASSLVDGSYNEQFF
TRBV4-2	TRBJ2-4	few	CASSQAFRGQGASWAKNIQYF